This T cell receptor beta chain was captured by sequencing in a study of T-cell memory formation after mild COVID-19. General observations from the study: Detection of some responders pre-infection suggested pre-existing cross-reactive memory T cells participated.

A note on this clonotype: No antigen is known for it.

Germline assignment: CDR1 DFQATT and CDR2 SNEGSKA (reference sequence). The CDR3 contains 15 residues. V trimming: 4 bases; J trimming: 3 bases; junction bases outside the gene matches: 8. 5'RACE primed from the constant segment yielded TCR alpha and TCR beta cDNA libraries bearing sample barcodes and UMIs. TCRdb re-called the 5' RACE reads through MiXCR, storing one row per CDR3 protein. Of 150,000 to 200,000 distinct CDR3 sequences listed, 25% to 40% are singletons. This sequence was found in an adult woman who had mild COVID-19 (a few samples of this study predate the infection). Cell type and time point are not known. The chain carries TRBV20-1 and TRBJ2-7; 11 bases map to TRBD1. Material: PBMCs or a T cell subset sorted from them (not recorded which). DNA for the CDR3: TGCAGTGCTACCGGGACAGGGGGTACCAACTACGAGCAGTACTTC. Residues: CSATGTGGTNYEQYF.